These 32 T cell receptor beta chains came from one sample sequenced in a study of T cell responses to AZD1222 COVID-19 vaccine. The table came from immunoSEQ multiplex PCR; TCRdb's copy has only in-frame clones and leaves some out. Of approximately 140,000 clones listed, over 85% are singletons. This material consisted of peripheral blood, taken on day 0 of MenACWY control vaccination. The receptors come from an adult in good health.

In its sample, this clone was seen a few times. The chain couples TRBV19 to TRBJ1-1, with 7 bases aligning to TRBD1. J was trimmed by 4 bases and V by 9 bases; bases with no gene match: 11. CDR3 length: 14 residues. Per the germline V gene, CDR1 is LNHDA and CDR2 is SQIVND (reference sequence). The CDR3 sequence: CASRGPGTVTEAFF. The CDR3 DNA reads as TGTGCCAGCAGAGGTCCCGGGACAGTCACTGAAGCTTTCTTT.

The rearrangement uses TRBV3-1 (or the pseudogene TRBV3-2) and TRBJ1-2; maybe TRBD1 (5 bases). Trimming removed 4 bases from V and 1 base from J, with 13 bases in between. Germline CDR1 and CDR2: LGHDT and YNNKEL (reference sequence). This CDR3 contains 15 residues. The CDR3 DNA reads TGTGCCAGCAGCCCGCGCAGACAGTTTAACTATGGCTACACCTTC. Translated, it gives CASSPRRQFNYGYTF.

This clone was recorded once. The chain combines TRBV6-1 with TRBJ1-4; no reliable D call. Germline CDR1 and CDR2: MNHNS and SASEGT. There are 13 residues in the CDR3. Trimming shortened V by 2 bases and J by 14 bases, and 15 bases separated the two germline ends. In DNA form, the CDR3 reads TGTGCCAGCAGTGAAATGGAGGGTGTTCGGCTGTTTTTT. Translation: CASSEMEGVRLFF.

The CDR3 loop reads CATARTGSDEQYF. The CDR3 region has the DNA TGTGCCACCGCCAGGACAGGGTCCGACGAGCAGTACTTC. The rearrangement uses TRBV24-1 and TRBJ2-7, with 8 bases lining up with TRBD1. The CDR3 length is 13 residues. The V segment lost 9 bases and the J segment 5 bases; nucleotides outside the gene matches: 8. In germline, CDR1 is KGHDR, CDR2 SFDVKD.

The rearrangement links TRBV5-1 to TRBJ1-6, with TRBD1 matching 7 bases. CDR1 is SGHRS and CDR2 is YFSETQ in the germline V gene. The CDR3 runs to 16 residues. With V trimmed by 0 bases and J by 8 bases, 8 bases remained unmatched. CDR3 residues: CASSLDQGGRHSPLHF. The CDR3 DNA sequence: TGCGCCAGCAGCTTGGATCAGGGGGGAAGGCATTCACCCCTCCACTTT. Full variable domain (missing parts from reference TRBV5-1 and TRBJ1-6): KAGVTQTPRYLIKTRGQQVTLSCSPISGHRSVSWYQQTPGQGLQFLFEYFSETQRNKGNFPGRFSGRQFSNSRSEMNVSTLELGDSALYLCASSLDQGGRHSPLHFGNGTRLTVT.

Regarding this clone: This CDR3 is also generated by other DNA sequences in the sample. The chain employs TRBV2 and TRBJ1-1, with 7 bases matching TRBD1. Germline assignment: CDR1 SNHLY and CDR2 FYNNEI. With 4 bases clipped from V and 1 base from J, the junction kept 0 bases outside the gene matches. CDR3 length equals 13 residues. Here the CDR3 reads CASSGQGNTEAFF. The CDR3 nucleotides are TGTGCCAGCAGTGGACAGGGGAACACTGAAGCTTTCTTT.

The V and J genes are TRBV15 and TRBJ1-6; D is ambiguous. This CDR3 region has 14 residues. Looked up from germline, CDR1 is LNHNV and CDR2 is YYDKDF (reference sequence). Trimming removed 1 base at V and 9 bases at J, with 10 bases between. The CDR3 is CATSRGGNLSPLHF. The DNA of the CDR3 is TGTGCCACCAGCAGAGGGGGAAACCTTTCACCCCTCCACTTT.

The CDR3 sequence: CASSLWGDQPQHF. DNA for the CDR3: TGTGCCAGCAGTTTGTGGGGGGACCAGCCCCAGCATTTT. This chain joins TRBV12-3 or TRBV12-4 and TRBJ1-5; TRBD1 might be the D (5 bases). This CDR3 contains 13 residues. Trimming removed 3 bases from V and 7 bases from J, with 10 bases in between.

The CDR3 reads CASSEGGLAGESSYNEQFF. DNA of the CDR3: TGTGCCAGCAGTGAGGGGGGACTAGCGGGAGAGAGCTCCTACAATGAGCAGTTCTTC. The chain employs TRBV2 and TRBJ2-1; 14 nucleotides agree with TRBD2. Germline CDR1 is SNHLY and CDR2 is FYNNEI. The junction had 7 bases not matched to a gene; V was cut back by 3 bases and J by 0 bases. The CDR3 runs 19 residues.

This chain connects TRBV18 to TRBJ2-5, with unresolved D. Trimming cost V 4 bases and J 4 bases, with 4 bases left between them. The CDR3 length is 11 residues. Germline V CDR1 and CDR2: KGHSH, LQKENI. The CDR3 DNA is TGTGCCAGCTCACGGGGAGAGACCCAGTACTTC. It specifies CASSRGETQYF.

This rearrangement joins TRBV6-6 to TRBJ1-5; D remains unclear. Germline values: CDR1 MNHNY, CDR2 SVGAGI (reference sequence). The CDR3 consists of 13 residues. V lost 3 bases and J lost 2, with 5 bases in between. For the CDR3, the DNA is TGTGCCAGCAGTTATGACGGCAATCAGCCCCAGCATTTT. Translation gives CASSYDGNQPQHF.

J is TRBJ2-7 and V is TRBV3-1 (or the pseudogene TRBV3-2); D is unclear. V was cut by 0 bases and J by 4 bases, with 13 bases left in between. The CDR3 sequence is 15 residues long. Germline CDR1 and CDR2: LGHDT and YNNKEL (reference sequence). CDR3 nucleotides: TGTGCCAGCAGCCAAGATCTGACACCGACTTACGAGCAGTACTTC. Protein product: CASSQDLTPTYEQYF.

The chain carries TRBV6-2 or TRBV6-3 and TRBJ2-1, with D perhaps matching TRBD2 (6 bases). Trimming shortened V by 2 bases and J by 0 bases, and 14 bases separated the two germline ends. In germline, CDR1 is MNHEY, CDR2 SVGEGT. This CDR3 has 17 amino acids. DNA of the CDR3: TGTGCCAGCAGTTACACCCCGGGACTCCGCTCCTACAATGAGCAGTTCTTC. Its protein product is CASSYTPGLRSYNEQFF.

The genes are TRBV2 and TRBJ1-2; TRBD1 aligns across 7 bases. CDR1 and CDR2 (germline): SNHLY, FYNNEI. V shed 3 bases and J 4 bases; nucleotides not matched to a gene: 8. The CDR3 loop spans 15 amino acids. Here the CDR3 reads CASSDVKGAPYGYTF. CDR3 in DNA: TGTGCCAGCAGTGACGTAAAGGGGGCGCCCTATGGCTACACCTTC.

This rearrangement joins TRBV4-1 to TRBJ1-3; 8 bases map to TRBD1. CDR3 length: 16 amino acids. The germline V gene encodes CDR1 MGHRA and CDR2 YSYEKL. Trimming removed 3 bases from V and 3 bases from J; junction bases left unmatched: 7. The CDR3 DNA reads as TGCGCCAGCAGCCACCCGACAGGGGATGTTGGAAACACCATATATTTT. Translated: CASSHPTGDVGNTIYF.

The J gene is TRBJ2-5, the V gene TRBV29-1; 10 nucleotides line up with TRBD1. The CDR3 covers 14 residues. After removal of 5 bases from V and 3 bases from J, the junction contained 6 bases not matched to a gene. From germline, CDR1 is SQVTM and CDR2 ANQGSEA. CDR3 loop: CSVPTGTGEETQYF. CDR3 in DNA: TGCAGCGTTCCAACCGGGACAGGGGAAGAGACCCAGTACTTC.

V and J are TRBV28 and TRBJ2-1; 12 bases are shared with TRBD2. This CDR3 is 18 amino acids long. The ends lost 5 bases at V and 7 bases at J; junction bases unmatched: 15. Germline-derived CDR1 and CDR2 are MDHEN and SYDVKM. CDR3: CASSPPSELAGGGNEQFF. The DNA of the CDR3 is TGTGCCAGCAGTCCTCCATCTGAACTAGCGGGGGGAGGTAATGAGCAGTTCTTC.

The chain combines TRBV7-2 with TRBJ2-6; D may be TRBD2 (6 bases). The CDR3 runs 16 residues. CDR1 and CDR2 from the germline V gene are SGHTA and FQGNSA. Trimming shortened V by 2 bases and J by 4 bases, and 12 bases separated the two germline ends. The CDR3 bases are TGTGCCAGCAGCTTAACTTGGAGGGCAGGGGCCAACGTCCTGACTTTC. Translated: CASSLTWRAGANVLTF.

V gene TRBV4-1 combines with J gene TRBJ1-4; D gene uncertain. CDR1 MGHRA and CDR2 YSYEKL come from the germline V gene. This CDR3 comprises 12 residues. V dropped 0 bases and J dropped 11 bases, with 7 bases sitting between them. The CDR3 nucleotides are TGCGCCAGCAGCCAAGACCTCGGGAAACTGTTTTTT. Its protein is CASSQDLGKLFF.

Only a few counts were recorded for this clone. The V gene is TRBV28, the J gene TRBJ1-2; a weak D match, TRBD1 (6 bases). Per germline, CDR1 MDHEN and CDR2 SYDVKM. CDR3 length: 14 amino acids. The V and J ends lost 6 bases and 4 bases respectively, with 15 bases between them. The CDR3 nucleotides are TGTGCCAGCAGGGGCACCCTGACAGGCTATGGCTACACCTTC. Translating it yields CASRGTLTGYGYTF.

This chain joins TRBV6-1 and TRBJ2-5; D is unresolved. Germline CDR1 MNHNS, CDR2 SASEGT. Trimming took off 3 bases at V and 7 bases at J, with 15 bases between the two ends. CDR3 length: 14 residues. As DNA, the CDR3 is TGTGCCAGCAGTGAGCGTAGTCCCGGCGTGACCCAGTACTTC. This gives the protein CASSERSPGVTQYF.

This chain joins TRBV19 and TRBJ1-2, with 7 bases aligning to TRBD1. This CDR3 region has 18 residues. V lost 5 bases to trimming and J lost 4 bases; unmatched junction nucleotides: 19. CDR1 is LNHDA and CDR2 is SQIVND in the germline V gene (reference sequence). The CDR3 spells CASSPSDRAGRPGYGYTF. The CDR3 nucleotides read TGTGCCAGTAGTCCCTCCGACAGGGCGGGCAGGCCGGGCTATGGCTACACCTTC.

The chain is built from TRBV6-9 and TRBJ1-1; D may be TRBD1 (5 bases). V lost 10 bases to trimming and J lost 4 bases, with 13 bases between them. Germline CDR1 and CDR2: MNHGY and SVAAGI. This CDR3 comprises 12 residues. The CDR3 nucleotides are TGTGCCACTCCGGGGGGGGGCACTGAAGCTTTCTTT. It translates to CATPGGGTEAFF.

About this clone: Other DNA sequences within the sample encode an identical CDR3. The V gene is TRBV19, the J gene TRBJ1-5; D call uncertain. The CDR3 consists of 14 residues. With 3 bases removed from V and 0 bases from J, the gap between germline ends came to 6 bases. Germline values: CDR1 LNHDA, CDR2 SQIVND (reference sequence). Written as DNA, the CDR3 is TGTGCCAGTAGTATTCTGGATAGCAATCAGCCCCAGCATTTT. Amino acid sequence: CASSILDSNQPQHF.

The gene calls are TRBV19 and TRBJ2-3, with D unresolved. The germline gives CDR1 LNHDA, CDR2 SQIVND (reference sequence). V shed 3 bases and J shed 3 bases, with 22 bases lying between them. The CDR3 is 18 residues long. CDR3 DNA sequence: TGTGCCAGTAGTATGGACCTCAGACGGCCGCTAGGGACAGATACGCAGTATTTT. Protein product: CASSMDLRRPLGTDTQYF.

The V gene is TRBV29-1, the J gene TRBJ2-2; 7 bases align to TRBD2. The CDR3 runs 13 residues. The junction had 4 bases not matched to a gene; V was cut back by 4 bases and J by 5 bases. CDR1 and CDR2 from the germline V gene are SQVTM and ANQGSEA. CDR3 nucleotides: TGCAGCGTTGCTCTCGGGGGGACCGGGGAGCTGTTTTTT. Protein sequence: CSVALGGTGELFF.

The chain is built from TRBV27 and TRBJ2-1, with D unclear. Germline assignment: CDR1 MNHEY and CDR2 SMNVEV (reference sequence). Trimming took 2 bases from V and 0 from J, leaving 5 bases between them. This CDR3 is 14 amino acids long. CDR3 loop: CASSLRSSYNEQFF. DNA of the CDR3: TGTGCCAGCAGTTTACGGAGCTCCTACAATGAGCAGTTCTTC.

The chain employs TRBV20-1 and TRBJ2-7; D might be TRBD1 or TRBD2, each matching 5 bases. The CDR3 extends over 11 amino acids. Trimming pared 2 bases from V and 12 bases from J, leaving 14 bases between. Germline V gene data show CDR1 as DFQATT and CDR2 as SNEGSKA (reference sequence). CDR3 DNA sequence: TGCAGTGCTAGACGAGGGGAATACGTGTACTTC. Translated: CSARRGEYVYF.

This clone was detected only once. V and J are TRBV19 and TRBJ2-1, with TRBD2 matching over 7 bases. V gave up 9 bases and J gave up 4 bases; unmatched junction bases: 3. Germline V gives CDR1 LNHDA, CDR2 SQIVND (reference sequence). CDR3 length equals 12 residues. This chain's CDR3 is CASGRGYNEQFF. As DNA, the CDR3 is TGTGCCAGCGGGCGGGGGTACAATGAGCAGTTCTTC.

On this clone: Distinct nucleotide sequences in the sample also encode this CDR3. The V call is TRBV3-1 (or the pseudogene TRBV3-2), the J call TRBJ1-2; D gene ambiguous. This CDR3 is built from 13 residues. V lost 1 base to trimming and J lost 1 base, with 4 bases between them. Per germline, CDR1 LGHDT and CDR2 YNNKEL (reference sequence). The DNA of the CDR3 is TGTGCCAGCAGCCAAGGGCTTAACTATGGCTACACCTTC. Translation: CASSQGLNYGYTF.

The rearrangement uses TRBV6-1 and TRBJ2-7, with unresolved D. Germline lookup yields CDR1 MNHNS and CDR2 SASEGT. The CDR3 has 11 amino acids. Trimming removed 3 bases from V and 2 bases from J, with 2 bases in between. The CDR3 nucleotides read TGTGCCAGCAGTGACGCCTACGAGCAGTACTTC. Translation gives CASSDAYEQYF.

This clone was found once. V is TRBV5-4 and J is TRBJ2-7; D is uncertain. Germline V lookup: CDR1 SGHNT, CDR2 YYREEE (reference sequence). The CDR3 totals 14 residues. Trimming shortened V by 4 bases and J by 5 bases, and 16 bases separated the two germline ends. CDR3 sequence (DNA): TGTGCCAGCAGCAATGGTGGTAGGTTGGACGAGCAGTACTTC. It codes for CASSNGGRLDEQYF.